The 9 T cell receptor beta chains below come from one sample, sequenced in a study of blood T cells in healthy people across ages. Next came a second PCR, run for about 6 to 11 cycles, which used a sample-barcoded 5' primer along with a J-beta primer mix. MiXCR, applied by TCRdb to the 5' RACE reads, yields one record per CDR3 protein. This sample has around 820,000 distinct CDR3 sequences, with roughly 25% found just once. The data also belong to a second study, concerning T cells of mothers and their children.

The sample comprised blood. The source of these receptors is a boy between 5 and 17 years old in good health.

V usage is TRBV5-1 and J usage is TRBJ2-3; D gene uncertain. V was pared by 0 bases and J by 2 bases, with 10 bases between. Germline V gene lookup returns CDR1 SGHRS and CDR2 YFSETQ. The CDR3 has 15 amino acids. The CDR3 spells CASSLARPPTDTQYF. The CDR3 nucleotides read TGCGCCAGCAGCTTGGCCCGGCCCCCCACAGATACGCAGTATTTT.

The chain combines TRBV29-1 with TRBJ2-5, with 9 bases fitting TRBD1. The CDR3 extends over 12 amino acids. Germline CDR1 SQVTM, CDR2 ANQGSEA. Trimming took 5 bases from V and 3 from J; bases not matched to a gene: 1. CDR3 coding DNA: TGCAGCGTTTGGACAGGGGAAGAGACCCAGTACTTC. This sequence encodes CSVWTGEETQYF.

This clonotype was seen a few times. The chain recombines TRBV3-1 with TRBJ2-1; the D is unclear. Germline assignment: CDR1 LGHDT and CDR2 YNNKEL (reference sequence). The CDR3 sequence is 12 residues long. V dropped 2 bases and J dropped 12 bases, with 11 bases sitting between them. The CDR3 DNA follows: TGTGCCAGCAGCCAAATTAGCCGCGGGCAGTTCTTC. This translates into CASSQISRGQFF.

The rearrangement links TRBV6-6 to TRBJ2-5; D is uncertain. The DNA end is a closer match to TRBJ2-1, so the J assignment may be wrong. The CDR3 covers 12 residues. Germline CDR1 reads MNHNY; CDR2 reads SVGAGI (reference sequence). The CDR3 sequence: CASSYEMDEQFF. In nucleotides, the CDR3 is TGTGCCAGCAGCTATGAAATGGATGAGCAGTTCTTC.

The rearrangement links TRBV11-2 to TRBJ2-5; 10 bases match TRBD2. The junction had 5 bases not matched to a gene; V was cut back by 2 bases and J by 5 bases. The CDR3 runs 15 residues. Germline CDR1 and CDR2: SGHAT and FQNNGV. In DNA form, the CDR3 reads TGTGCCAGCAGCTTACTAGCGGGAGAATGGGAGACCCAGTACTTC. Translation: CASSLLAGEWETQYF.

The rearrangement uses TRBV20-1 and TRBJ2-6; D remains unclear. The CDR3 runs 14 residues. From germline, CDR1 is DFQATT and CDR2 SNEGSKA (reference sequence). Trimming left V 5 bases short and J 1 base short, with 9 bases between. Here the CDR3 reads CSAPVFSGANVLTF. The CDR3 coding sequence is TGCAGTGCTCCAGTCTTTTCTGGGGCCAACGTCCTGACTTTC.

Only a few counts were recorded for this clonotype. CDR3 DNA: TGTGCCTGGAGCATGGGGGTAGAGACCCAGTACTTC. As protein: CAWSMGVETQYF. The chain uses TRBV30 and TRBJ2-1; perhaps D is TRBD1 or TRBD2 (5 bases each). The J call could be wrong; TRBJ2-5 is a better fit for the DNA end. Germline V CDR1 and CDR2: GTSNPN, SVGIG (reference sequence). The CDR3 runs 12 residues.

The chain carries TRBV7-9 and TRBJ2-7; 10 nucleotides agree with TRBD1. The DNA matches TRBJ2-5 better at its end, which makes the J call doubtful. This CDR3 has 18 amino acids. Germline V gives CDR1 SEHNR, CDR2 FQNEAQ (reference sequence). The CDR3 coding sequence is TGTGCCAGCAGCGAAAACTCTTATGTTGACAGGGGGCTGAAGACCCAGTACTTC. This codes for CASSENSYVDRGLKTQYF.

In this sample, this clonotype turned up a few times. The V gene is TRBV6-6, the J gene TRBJ2-1; D not resolved. Between the trimmed V and J ends, which lost 5 bases and 6 bases, there was a span of 11 bases. The CDR3 length is 13 residues. Germline V gene lookup returns CDR1 MNHNY and CDR2 SVGAGI (reference sequence). The DNA of the CDR3 is TGTGCCAGCAGTCTCGGAGCCCCCAATGAGCAGTTCTTC. It codes for CASSLGAPNEQFF.